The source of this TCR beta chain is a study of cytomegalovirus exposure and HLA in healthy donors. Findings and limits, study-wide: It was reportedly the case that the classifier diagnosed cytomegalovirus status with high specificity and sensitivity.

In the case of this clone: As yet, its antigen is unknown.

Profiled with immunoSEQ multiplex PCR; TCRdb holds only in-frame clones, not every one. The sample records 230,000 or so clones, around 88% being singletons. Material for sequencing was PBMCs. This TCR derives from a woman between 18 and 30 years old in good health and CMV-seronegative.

The CDR3 nucleotides read TGTGCCAGCAGCGCGACCGGCGGGGACCGGAACACTGAAGCTTTCTTT. Protein product: CASSATGGDRNTEAFF. The chain carries TRBV28 and TRBJ1-1; tentatively, D is TRBD1 (5 bases). The CDR3 is made up of 16 amino acids. Trimming took off 6 bases at V and 1 base at J, with 18 bases between the two ends. CDR1 is MDHEN and CDR2 is SYDVKM in the germline V gene.